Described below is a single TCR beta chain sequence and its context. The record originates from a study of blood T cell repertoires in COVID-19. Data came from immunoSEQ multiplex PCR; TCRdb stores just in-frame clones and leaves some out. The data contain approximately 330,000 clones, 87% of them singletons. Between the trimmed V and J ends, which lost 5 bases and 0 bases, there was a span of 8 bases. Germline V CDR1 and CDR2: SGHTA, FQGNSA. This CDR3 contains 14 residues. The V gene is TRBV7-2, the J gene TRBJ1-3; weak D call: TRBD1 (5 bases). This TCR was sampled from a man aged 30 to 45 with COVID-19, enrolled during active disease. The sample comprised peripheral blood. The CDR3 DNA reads TGTGCCAGCAGCCAACAGGTCTCTGGAAACACCATATATTTT. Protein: CASSQQVSGNTIYF.